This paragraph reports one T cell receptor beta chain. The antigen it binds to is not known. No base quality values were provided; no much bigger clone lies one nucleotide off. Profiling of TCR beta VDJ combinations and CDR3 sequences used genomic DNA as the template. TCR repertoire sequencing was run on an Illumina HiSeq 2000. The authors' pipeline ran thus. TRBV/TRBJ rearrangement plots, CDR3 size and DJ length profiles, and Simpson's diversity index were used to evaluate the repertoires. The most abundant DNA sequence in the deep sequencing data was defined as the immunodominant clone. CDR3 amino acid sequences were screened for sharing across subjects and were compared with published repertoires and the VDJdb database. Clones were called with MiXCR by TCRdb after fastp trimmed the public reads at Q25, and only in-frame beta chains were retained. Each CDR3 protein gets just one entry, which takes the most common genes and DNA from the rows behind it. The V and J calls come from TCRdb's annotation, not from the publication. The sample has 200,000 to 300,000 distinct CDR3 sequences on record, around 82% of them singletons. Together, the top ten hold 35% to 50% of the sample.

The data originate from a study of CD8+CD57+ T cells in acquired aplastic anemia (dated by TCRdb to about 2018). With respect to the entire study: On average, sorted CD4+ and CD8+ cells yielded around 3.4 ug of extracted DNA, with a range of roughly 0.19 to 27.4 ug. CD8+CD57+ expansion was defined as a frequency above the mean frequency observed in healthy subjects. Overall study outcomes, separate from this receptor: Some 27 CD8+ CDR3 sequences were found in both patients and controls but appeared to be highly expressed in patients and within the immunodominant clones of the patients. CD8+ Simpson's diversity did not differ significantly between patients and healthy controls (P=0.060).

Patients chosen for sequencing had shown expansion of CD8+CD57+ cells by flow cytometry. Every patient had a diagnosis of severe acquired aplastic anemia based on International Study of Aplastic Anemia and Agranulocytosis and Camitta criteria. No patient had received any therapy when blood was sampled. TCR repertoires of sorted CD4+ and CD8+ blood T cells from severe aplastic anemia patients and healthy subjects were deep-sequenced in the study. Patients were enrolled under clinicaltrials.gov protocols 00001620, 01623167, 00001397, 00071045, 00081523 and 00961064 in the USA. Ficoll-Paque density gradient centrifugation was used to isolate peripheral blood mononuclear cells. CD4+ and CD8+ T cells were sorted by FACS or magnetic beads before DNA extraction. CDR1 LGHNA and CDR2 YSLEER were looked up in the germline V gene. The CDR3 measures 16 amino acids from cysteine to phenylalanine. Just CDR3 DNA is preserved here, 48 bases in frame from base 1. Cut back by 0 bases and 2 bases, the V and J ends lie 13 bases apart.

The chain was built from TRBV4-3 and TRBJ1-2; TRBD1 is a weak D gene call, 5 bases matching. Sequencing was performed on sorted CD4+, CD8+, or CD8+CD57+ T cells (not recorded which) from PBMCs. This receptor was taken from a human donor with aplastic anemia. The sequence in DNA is TGCGCCAGCAGCCAAGAATTACAGGCATGGAACTATGGCTACACCTTC. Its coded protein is CASSQELQAWNYGYTF.